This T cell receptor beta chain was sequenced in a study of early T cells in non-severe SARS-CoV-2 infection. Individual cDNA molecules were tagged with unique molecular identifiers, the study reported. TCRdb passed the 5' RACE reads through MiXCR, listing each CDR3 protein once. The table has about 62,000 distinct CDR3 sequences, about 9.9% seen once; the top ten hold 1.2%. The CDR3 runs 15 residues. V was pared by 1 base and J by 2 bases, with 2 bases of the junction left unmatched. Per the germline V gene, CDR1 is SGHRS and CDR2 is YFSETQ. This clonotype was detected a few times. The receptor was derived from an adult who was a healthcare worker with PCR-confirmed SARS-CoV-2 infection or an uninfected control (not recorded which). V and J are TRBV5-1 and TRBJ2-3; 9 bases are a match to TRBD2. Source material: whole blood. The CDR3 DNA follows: TGCGCCAGCAGCTTGACTAGCGGGCCCACAGATACGCAGTATTTT. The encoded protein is CASSLTSGPTDTQYF.